This TCR beta chain is drawn from a study of blood T cell repertoires in COVID-19. The wider study: Samples representing acute and convalescent COVID-19 were sourced from the United States, Italy and Spain. T cells, B-cell-depleted T cells, or PBMCs provided the cDNA or gDNA that served as material.

In the authors' methods: Quantification of nucleated cells was approximated via reference gene primer amplification. Assay used: immunoSEQ multiplex PCR; TCRdb lists only in-frame clones, some missing. That table furnishes V, J and clone size, whereas the DNA furnished D and trimming. There are a few hundred thousand clones in the sample; approximately 88% occur only once, and 0.94% lies in the top ten. CDR3 size: 14 residues. V gave up 0 bases and J gave up 7 bases, with 11 bases separating them. Germline CDR1 is SGHKS and CDR2 is YYEKEE (reference sequence). The chain links TRBV5-5 to TRBJ1-5; tentatively, D is TRBD1 (5 bases). Sequencing was performed on peripheral blood. This TCR was recovered from a woman aged 40 to 50 who had recovered from COVID-19. The CDR3 sequence is CASSLEGGDQPQHF. CDR3 nucleotide sequence: TGTGCCAGCAGCTTGGAGGGAGGGGACCAGCCCCAGCATTTT.